A single sample is the source of the 19 T cell receptor beta chains below, sequenced in a study of control samples from healthy donors and cancer patients. Profiled with immunoSEQ multiplex PCR; TCRdb holds only in-frame clones, not every one. The sample records under 450,000 clones, 90% being singletons. The sequenced sample was PBMCs. The receptors derive from a man between 35 and 55 years old with head and neck cancer.

The V call is TRBV29-1, the J call TRBJ1-5; D perhaps matches TRBD1 (5 bases). This CDR3 spans 12 amino acids. Germline V gives CDR1 SQVTM, CDR2 ANQGSEA. Deletions cut 4 bases from V and 2 bases from J, with 6 bases between. CDR3 protein: CSVAGGNQPQHF. CDR3 coding DNA: TGCAGCGTTGCGGGGGGCAATCAGCCCCAGCATTTT.

The V and J genes are TRBV12-3 or TRBV12-4 and TRBJ1-2; no definite D call. Trimming took 8 bases from V and 1 from J, leaving 8 bases between them. This CDR3 region has 12 residues. The CDR3 DNA follows: TGTGCCAGCGCGGGGAGTAACTATGGCTACACCTTC. Its translation: CASAGSNYGYTF.

V gene TRBV28 combines with J gene TRBJ2-1, with D unclear. V was shortened by 4 bases and J by 8 bases, with 6 bases between the two germline ends. Germline V gives CDR1 MDHEN, CDR2 SYDVKM. The CDR3 loop spans 11 amino acids. CDR3: CASSYGDEQFF. Written as DNA, the CDR3 is TGTGCCAGCAGTTATGGGGATGAGCAGTTCTTC.

The genes are TRBV6-1 and TRBJ1-1, with D hard to call. V was clipped by 3 bases and J by 3 bases, with 5 bases between them. This CDR3 has 12 amino acids. The germline V gene encodes CDR1 MNHNS and CDR2 SASEGT. CDR3 sequence: CASSEVYTEAFF. The CDR3 DNA reads TGTGCCAGCAGTGAGGTCTACACTGAAGCTTTCTTT.

The chain recombines TRBV6-6 with TRBJ1-2; D unresolved. This CDR3 spans 17 amino acids. Germline lookup yields CDR1 MNHNY and CDR2 SVGAGI (reference sequence). The V and J ends lost 5 bases and 0 bases respectively, with 19 bases between them. The CDR3 coding sequence is TGTGCCAGCAGTCTATACCCTCGGGGAGCAGCTAACTATGGCTACACCTTC. This encodes CASSLYPRGAANYGYTF.

The rearrangement links TRBV7-6 to TRBJ1-5, with D possibly matching TRBD1 (5 bases). The V end lost 1 base, the J end lost 6 bases, and 13 bases lay between the germline ends. The germline CDR1 and CDR2 sequences are SGHVS and FNYEAQ. The CDR3 consists of 15 residues. This chain's CDR3 is CASSLDGGRFQPQHF. The CDR3 DNA sequence: TGTGCCAGCAGCTTAGATGGGGGTAGGTTTCAGCCCCAGCATTTT. Full variable domain (rest looked up from reference TRBV7-6 and TRBJ1-5): GAGVSQSPRYKVTKRGQDVALRCDPISGHVSLYWYRQALGQGPEFLTYFNYEAQQDKSGLPNDRFSAERPEGSISTLTIQRTEQRDSAMYRCASSLDGGRFQPQHFGDGTRLSIL.

The chain employs TRBV2 and TRBJ1-5, with D perhaps TRBD1 (5 bases). CDR1 is SNHLY and CDR2 is FYNNEI in the germline V gene. CDR3 length: 15 amino acids. With 4 bases removed from V and 3 bases from J, the gap between germline ends came to 13 bases. Here the CDR3 DNA reads TGTGCCAGCAGTGGAATCCAGGGTTTCAATCAGCCCCAGCATTTT. Amino acids: CASSGIQGFNQPQHF.

This chain joins TRBV3-1 (or the pseudogene TRBV3-2) and TRBJ1-1, with a possible D match to TRBD1 (6 bases). Germline CDR1 is LGHDT and CDR2 is YNNKEL (reference sequence). Trimming took off 3 bases at V and 3 bases at J, with 17 bases between the two ends. The CDR3 has 16 residues. The CDR3 reads CASSHTRQVAYTEAFF. CDR3 nucleotide sequence: TGTGCCAGCAGCCACACCCGACAGGTCGCTTACACTGAAGCTTTCTTT.

The chain has TRBV9 and TRBJ1-2; D may be TRBD1 (5 bases). The length of the CDR3 is 13 residues. Germline values: CDR1 SGDLS, CDR2 YYNGEE. With 4 bases removed from V and 7 bases from J, the gap between germline ends came to 14 bases. The CDR3: CASSSQGGLGYTF. Here the CDR3 DNA reads TGTGCCAGCAGCTCCCAGGGAGGTCTTGGCTACACCTTC.

This chain connects TRBV18 to TRBJ1-2; D remains ambiguous. The CDR3 covers 14 residues. Between the trimmed V and J ends, which lost 3 bases and 4 bases, there was a span of 12 bases. Germline V gene data show CDR1 as KGHSH and CDR2 as LQKENI. This CDR3 is CASSPSTDSYGYTF. Here the CDR3 DNA reads TGTGCCAGCTCACCCTCGACGGATAGCTATGGCTACACCTTC. The variable domain in full, completed from reference TRBV18 and TRBJ1-2, reads NAGVMQNPRHLVRRRGQEARLRCSPMKGHSHVYWYRQLPEEGLKFMVYLQKENIIDESGMPKERFSAEFPKEGPSILRIQQVVRGDSAAYFCASSPSTDSYGYTFGSGTRLTVV.

This clone was recorded only once. V is TRBV4-1 and J is TRBJ2-5; D is unresolved. Germline loops: CDR1 MGHRA, CDR2 YSYEKL. Trimming pared 0 bases from V and 5 bases from J, leaving 19 bases between. The CDR3 has 17 residues. In DNA, the CDR3 is TGCGCCAGCAGCCAAGAGCGTGTCGGCCCTCGGTGGGAGACCCAGTACTTC. This codes for CASSQERVGPRWETQYF.

This chain connects TRBV19 to TRBJ1-1; D call uncertain. V was clipped by 10 bases and J by 4 bases, with 13 bases between them. Looked up from germline, CDR1 is LNHDA and CDR2 is SQIVND (reference sequence). The CDR3 is 12 residues long. In nucleotides, the CDR3 is TGTGCCACCCGAGGAGGGAGCACTGAAGCTTTCTTT. It specifies CATRGGSTEAFF. The full variable domain, its missing parts supplied by reference TRBV19 and TRBJ1-1, is DGGITQSPKYLFRKEGQNVTLSCEQNLNHDAMYWYRQDPGQGLRLIYYSQIVNDFQKGDIAEGYSVSREKKESFPLTVTSAQKNPTAFYLCATRGGSTEAFFGQGTRLTVV.

This chain uses TRBV6-6 with TRBJ1-6; D might be TRBD1 (6 bases). V was shortened by 2 bases and J by 6 bases, with 14 bases between the two germline ends. This CDR3 has 16 residues. CDR1 is MNHNY and CDR2 is SVGAGI in the germline V gene (reference sequence). The CDR3 spells CASSYRQGPINSPLHF. The CDR3 DNA is TGTGCCAGCAGTTACCGGCAGGGGCCGATTAATTCACCCCTCCACTTT.

The chain is built from TRBV30 and TRBJ2-1; 10 bases agree with TRBD1. V gave up 5 bases and J gave up 8 bases; unmatched junction bases: 9. CDR1 and CDR2 (germline): GTSNPN, SVGIG (reference sequence). CDR3 length equals 14 residues. CDR3 in DNA: TGTGCCTGGCGACAGGGGGCCCTAATAGATGAGCAGTTCTTC. Protein: CAWRQGALIDEQFF.

The rearrangement joins TRBV12-3 or TRBV12-4 to TRBJ1-1, with a weak D call TRBD1 (6 bases). V lost 7 bases and J lost 10, with 13 bases in between. The CDR3 extends over 11 amino acids. The CDR3 loop reads CASTTGWGAFF. CDR3 nucleotide sequence: TGTGCCAGCACTACAGGGTGGGGAGCTTTCTTT.

The chain employs TRBV6-6 and TRBJ2-1; 8 nucleotides agree with TRBD1. The CDR3 spans 15 residues. The junction had 10 bases not matched to a gene; V was cut back by 5 bases and J by 7 bases. CDR1 and CDR2 from the germline V gene are MNHNY and SVGAGI (reference sequence). The CDR3 spells CASSKDRVDDNEQFF. The CDR3 DNA reads as TGTGCCAGCAGTAAGGACAGGGTCGATGATAATGAGCAGTTCTTC.

The rearrangement links TRBV11-2 to TRBJ1-6, with 10 bases aligning to TRBD1. CDR1 and CDR2 (germline): SGHAT, FQNNGV. The ends lost 1 base at V and 7 bases at J; junction bases unmatched: 7. The CDR3 consists of 17 residues. CDR3 protein: CASSLGDRGWKNSPLHF. As DNA, the CDR3 is TGTGCCAGCAGCTTAGGGGACAGGGGCTGGAAAAATTCACCCCTCCACTTT.

This clone occurred once. V gene TRBV9 combines with J gene TRBJ2-2; D call uncertain. The germline CDR1 and CDR2 sequences are SGDLS and YYNGEE. The CDR3 runs 14 residues. V was shortened by 4 bases and J by 6 bases, with 13 bases between the two germline ends. The CDR3 DNA reads as TGTGCCAGCAGCCTGCGTGGGGATCCCGGGGAGCTGTTTTTT. Its translation: CASSLRGDPGELFF.

This rearrangement joins TRBV15 to TRBJ1-6; no clear D gene. The length of the CDR3 is 15 residues. Germline values: CDR1 LNHNV, CDR2 YYDKDF (reference sequence). V was pared by 0 bases and J by 10 bases, with 13 bases between. This CDR3 reads CATSRDLGLNSPLHF. The DNA for the CDR3 is TGTGCCACCAGCAGAGATTTGGGTCTTAACTCACCCCTCCACTTT. Complete variable domain (other parts from reference TRBV15 and TRBJ1-6): DAMVIQNPRYQVTQFGKPVTLSCSQTLNHNVMYWYQQKSSQAPKLLFHYYDKDFNNEADTPDNFQSRRPNTSFCFLDIRSPGLGDTAMYLCATSRDLGLNSPLHFGNGTRLTVT.